The 11 T cell receptor gamma chains reported below all come from one sample, sequenced in a study of gamma delta lymphoproliferative disorders and STAT genes. PBMCs from patients and controls supplied the genomic DNA for sequencing. TCRdb re-called clones from the multiplex PCR reads via CATT. The sample has about 4,100 gamma-chain clones, around 7% seen once. The sequenced sample consisted of blood. The receptors here all came from a human donor in good health.

This clone is deemed medium-sized. The chain couples TRGV3 to TRGJ1 or TRGJ2. The J gene, not given by TCRdb, was assigned here from a germline match of the nucleotide sequence. This CDR3 contains 11 residues. Germline V gene sequence: CDR1 VTNTFY, CDR2 YDVSTARD (reference sequence). The V gene end was trimmed by 2 bases and the J gene end by 7 bases; junction bases not matched to a gene: 2. This chain's CDR3 is CATWDIYKKLF. The CDR3 nucleotides read TGTGCCACCTGGGACATATATAAGAAACTCTTT.

This clone was found a few times. This chain links TRGV8 with TRGJP. Germline matching of the DNA provided the J gene here, since TCRdb leaves it blank. Losses at the gene ends were 2 bases for V and 11 bases for J; bases not matched to a gene: 12. Germline V gene data show CDR1 as VENAVY and CDR2 as YDSYNSRV. This CDR3 region has 17 residues. CDR3 nucleotide sequence: TGTGCCACCTGGGATACCTGGCCCGGAGTGGGCAAAAAAATCAAGGTATTT. The encoded protein is CATWDTWPGVGKKIKVF.

In this sample, this clone turned up many times. The V gene is TRGV10, the J gene TRGJP1. TCRdb offers no J gene call, so here the DNA was matched to germline to obtain one. TRGV10 is flagged as an ORF with uncertain function. Losses at the gene ends were 8 bases for V and 5 bases for J; bases not matched to a gene: 9. The CDR3 has 14 amino acids. CDR3 amino acids: CAAWVIPTGWFKIF. The CDR3 DNA reads as TGTGCTGCGTGGGTCATCCCGACTGGTTGGTTCAAGATATTT.

This clone appeared a few times. This chain links TRGV10 with TRGJ1 or TRGJ2. As TCRdb names no J gene, one was assigned here on the basis of a DNA match to germline. TRGV10 is annotated as an ORF whose role is uncertain. CDR3 length equals 10 residues. Trimming at V came to 8 bases and at J to 9 bases, leaving 5 bases not matched to a gene. The CDR3 nucleotides read TGTGCTGCGTGGGAAGTTAAGAAACTCTTT. Translation gives CAAWEVKKLF.

This clone is medium-sized. The V and J genes are TRGV2 and TRGJ1 or TRGJ2. TCRdb leaves out the J gene; it was filled in here by matching the DNA to germline. The CDR3 is 12 residues long. Looked up from germline, CDR1 is EGSNGY and CDR2 is YDSYNSKV. The V gene end was trimmed by 2 bases and the J gene end by 9 bases; junction bases not matched to a gene: 7. Written as DNA, the CDR3 is TGTGCCACCTGGGACGAACCACGTAAGAAACTCTTT. It translates to CATWDEPRKKLF.

By share of the sample, this clone is medium-sized. The J gene is TRGJ1 or TRGJ2, the V gene TRGV10. The J gene, absent from TCRdb, was called here by matching the DNA to germline. TRGV10 is known as an ORF, though its function is uncertain. The length of the CDR3 is 11 residues. The J segment lost 9 bases and the V segment lost 8 bases, leaving 8 bases of the junction unmatched. CDR3 region: CAAWDPVKKLF. The CDR3, as DNA: TGTGCTGCGTGGGATCCAGTTAAGAAACTCTTT.

By proportion, this clone is medium-sized. The sample holds other DNA sequences that translate to the same CDR3. V gene TRGV2 combines with J gene TRGJP1. TCRdb leaves out the J gene; it was filled in here by matching the DNA to germline. The junction had 6 bases not matched to a gene; V was cut back by 0 bases and J by 2 bases. The CDR3 sequence is 16 residues long. From germline, CDR1 is EGSNGY and CDR2 YDSYNSKV. The CDR3 region is CATWDGPRTTGWFKIF. CDR3 DNA: TGTGCCACCTGGGACGGGCCGAGGACCACTGGTTGGTTCAAGATATTT.

This clone ranks as medium-sized. Within the sample, other DNA sequences also encode this same CDR3. V usage is TRGV10 and J usage is TRGJ1 or TRGJ2. The J gene is not listed in TCRdb, so it was assigned here from a DNA match to germline. TRGV10 is given ORF status, its function remaining uncertain. V shed 8 bases, J shed 7 bases, and the junction held 3 bases outside the gene matches. The CDR3 consists of 10 residues. This chain's CDR3 is CAAWGYKKLF. The CDR3 nucleotides are TGTGCTGCGTGGGGCTATAAGAAACTCTTT.

This clone is judged medium-sized (0.01 to 0.1%). V and J are TRGV10 and TRGJ1 or TRGJ2. Here the J gene came from matching the DNA to germline, since TCRdb omits it. TRGV10 is marked as an open reading frame, function uncertain. After removal of 11 bases from V and 3 bases from J, the junction contained 8 bases not matched to a gene. This CDR3 comprises 12 residues. CDR3 amino acids: CAARPLYYKKLF. Written as DNA, the CDR3 is TGTGCTGCGCGCCCACTTTATTATAAGAAACTCTTT.

Sample share makes this clone medium-sized. A read error likely explains this, since a far larger clone differs by one base. Because the CDR3's place on the DNA is in doubt, the DNA is left out and the CDR3 is given as listed by TCRdb. The sample carries other DNA sequences with the same CDR3. For the V gene the call is TRGV11; the J gene has no call. TRGV11 is annotated as an ORF whose role is uncertain. Inclusive of both ends, the CDR3 amounts to 17 amino acids. The CDR3: CTTVPVRSSQGGFKKLF.

This clone is deemed medium-sized (0.01 to 0.1%). The same CDR3 also results from other DNA sequences found in this sample. CDR3 DNA sequence: TGTGCCACCTGGGACGGGCGGGGGAAACTCTTT. It codes for CATWDGRGKLF. This sequence joins TRGV2 and TRGJ1 or TRGJ2. The J gene, missing from TCRdb, was assigned here through DNA to germline matching. Unmatched junction bases numbered 5, after V lost 0 bases and J lost 12 bases. Germline V CDR1 and CDR2: EGSNGY, YDSYNSKV. This CDR3 has 11 residues.